The present TCR beta chain was sequenced within a study of T cell repertoires in ileal Crohn's disease. Points on this clone: Its target is unknown.

Regarding time point: neoterminal ileum biopsy at postoperative endoscopy, about 6 months after surgery. Adults with ileal or ileocolonic Crohn's disease and an indication for resection were eligible. Only in-frame clones appear in the TCRdb table, and some are missing; sequencing was by immunoSEQ multiplex PCR. The sample shows 1,000 to 1,500 clones, around four fifths of them seen only once. Findings and limits, study-wide: Clonal expansions were more frequent in active smokers than non-smokers at surgery.

Input material: ileal tissue. The sequence derives from an adult with Crohn's disease.

The CDR3 sequence is CSVVGSGGGNEQYF. CDR3 DNA: TGCAGCGTTGTGGGTAGCGGGGGGGGAAACGAGCAGTACTTC. J is TRBJ2-7 and V is TRBV29-1, with 11 bases fitting TRBD2. V shed 4 bases and J 5 bases; nucleotides not matched to a gene: 7. The CDR3 has 14 residues. Germline V gene data show CDR1 as SQVTM and CDR2 as ANQGSEA.